This T cell receptor beta chain was recorded in a study of cytomegalovirus exposure and HLA in healthy donors. Trimming pared 5 bases from V and 7 bases from J, leaving 17 bases between. The CDR3 sequence is 14 residues long. The germline V gene encodes CDR1 GTSNPN and CDR2 SVGIG (reference sequence). It was healthy bone marrow donors who served as donors. While unrecorded immune exposures were likely, the donors were nominally healthy when sampled. This clone occurred once. What it binds is unknown. Whole-study findings and limits: Immune exposure information comprised only CMV serostatus. Later on, a genetic analysis was performed. It linked a missense variant in DCLRE1C with V- and J-gene trimming of TCR beta.

The PCR made use of 60 Vbeta and 13 Jbeta primers. The protocol was immunoSEQ multiplex PCR, while the TCRdb copy is restricted to in-frame clones and leaves out a portion. This table holds some 110,000 clones, 74% found once. The receptor was derived from a woman between 50 and 59 years old in good health and CMV-seropositive. The chain couples TRBV30 to TRBJ1-4; tentative D call: TRBD1 (6 bases). The material sequenced was PBMCs. CDR3 DNA: TGTGCCTGGGAGGGGGACCCGAGAGGTGAAAAACTGTTTTTT. Translating gives CAWEGDPRGEKLFF.